Listed here are 21 T cell receptor beta chains from one sample, sequenced in a study of T-cell memory formation after mild COVID-19. TCRdb re-called the 5' RACE reads with MiXCR, one entry per CDR3 protein. The table records almost 550,000 distinct CDR3 sequences, 20% of them present only once. The sequenced material came from PBMCs or a T cell subset sorted from them (not recorded which). All receptors derive from an adult woman who had mild COVID-19 (a few samples of this study predate the infection). Cell type and time point are not known.

The V call is TRBV12-3 or TRBV12-4, the J call TRBJ1-5; D not resolved. Trimming took 4 bases from V and 4 from J, leaving 8 bases between them. The CDR3 covers 13 residues. Here the CDR3 reads CASSSSENQPQHF. The CDR3 nucleotides are TGTGCCAGCAGTTCATCCGAAAATCAGCCCCAGCATTTT.

There are a few counts of this clonotype. This chain links TRBV14 with TRBJ1-1, with 9 bases lining up with TRBD1. V shed 0 bases and J 5 bases; nucleotides not matched to a gene: 16. From germline, CDR1 is SGHDN and CDR2 FVKESK. The CDR3 length is 19 residues. The CDR3 sequence: CASSQEPSQGAGRGTEAFF. The CDR3 region has the DNA TGTGCCAGCAGCCAAGAACCCTCACAGGGGGCAGGCAGAGGGACTGAAGCTTTCTTT.

This clonotype showed up just a few times. The genes are TRBV30 and TRBJ2-1; maybe TRBD2 (5 bases). Germline loops: CDR1 GTSNPN, CDR2 SVGIG (reference sequence). The CDR3 is 13 amino acids. V shed 1 base and J shed 5 bases, with 9 bases lying between them. CDR3 sequence reads: CAWSGTPNNEQFF. CDR3 bases: TGTGCCTGGAGTGGGACTCCGAACAATGAGCAGTTCTTC.

This clonotype was picked up a small number of times. The gene calls are TRBV7-9 and TRBJ1-1, with D perhaps TRBD1 (5 bases). V was trimmed by 5 bases and J by 1 base, leaving 11 bases between them. This CDR3 has 14 residues. CDR1 is SEHNR, CDR2 FQNEAQ, per germline (reference sequence). This CDR3 reads CASSPETENTEAFF. In nucleotides, the CDR3 is TGTGCCAGCAGCCCAGAGACAGAGAACACTGAAGCTTTCTTT. Supplemented by reference TRBV7-9 and TRBJ1-1, the full variable domain reads DTGVSQNPRHKITKRGQNVTFRCDPISEHNRLYWYRQTLGQGPEFLTYFQNEAQLEKSRLLSDRFSAERPKGSFSTLEIQRTEQGDSAMYLCASSPETENTEAFFGQGTRLTVV.

As regards this clonotype: A much larger clonotype is one base distant, so this may be a read error. The chain carries TRBV14 and TRBJ2-7; D uncertain. The V gene lost 3 bases and the J gene lost 3 bases, with 3 bases spanning the gap. This CDR3 has 11 amino acids. The germline gives CDR1 SGHDN, CDR2 FVKESK. The CDR3 sequence is CASSHHYEQYF. Here the CDR3 DNA reads TGTGCCAGCAGCCACCACTACGAGCAGTACTTC.

The chain recombines TRBV7-9 with TRBJ2-5; no reliable D call. This CDR3 comprises 14 residues. The V end was cut by 3 bases, the J end by 0 bases, with 8 bases between. Looked up from germline, CDR1 is SEHNR and CDR2 is FQNEAQ (reference sequence). The CDR3 region has the DNA TGTGCCAGCAGCTTGGCGTCTAACCAAGAGACCCAGTACTTC. Translated: CASSLASNQETQYF. The variable domain in full, completed from reference TRBV7-9 and TRBJ2-5, reads DTGVSQNPRHKITKRGQNVTFRCDPISEHNRLYWYRQTLGQGPEFLTYFQNEAQLEKSRLLSDRFSAERPKGSFSTLEIQRTEQGDSAMYLCASSLASNQETQYFGPGTRLLVL.

A few counts support this clonotype. The genes are TRBV20-1 and TRBJ1-1; no clear D gene. CDR1 DFQATT and CDR2 SNEGSKA come from the germline V gene (reference sequence). This CDR3 contains 15 residues. The germline V and J ends were trimmed by 5 bases and 2 bases, with 18 bases remaining between them. The CDR3 DNA sequence: TGCAGTGCTGGAATTCCCCAAAGGCCTAACACTGAAGCTTTCTTT. It codes for CSAGIPQRPNTEAFF.

Ten or more counts support this clonotype. One junction end disagrees with the germline gene, perhaps due to a read error. This chain joins TRBV12-3 or TRBV12-4 and TRBJ2-1; 10 bases line up with TRBD2. The CDR3 totals 14 residues. Written as DNA, the CDR3 is TGTGCCAGCAGTTTAGCGCATAGCGGGGGGTCTTACGTCTTC. This gives the protein CASSLAHSGGSYVF.

This clonotype was seen a few times. The chain links TRBV14 to TRBJ2-3; D is unclear. The CDR3 spans 17 residues. Germline values: CDR1 SGHDN, CDR2 FVKESK. Deletions cut 3 bases from V and 1 base from J, with 17 bases between. DNA for the CDR3: TGTGCCAGCAGCCACCCTTGGGGTAGCCCCCGCACAGATACGCAGTATTTT. Its protein product is CASSHPWGSPRTDTQYF.

This clonotype occurred once. The rearrangement links TRBV4-2 to TRBJ2-3; no clear D gene. The CDR3 length is 16 residues. Looked up from germline, CDR1 is LGHNA and CDR2 is YNFKEQ. Trimming stripped 0 bases from V and 0 bases from J, with 10 bases between. CDR3 amino acids: CASSQDLAPSTDTQYF. CDR3 DNA: TGTGCCAGCAGCCAAGATTTGGCCCCTAGCACAGATACGCAGTATTTT.

This clonotype was observed a few times. The J gene is TRBJ2-5, the V gene TRBV20-1; D unclear. The V gene lost 4 bases and the J gene lost 4 bases, with 10 bases spanning the gap. The CDR3 consists of 12 residues. The germline V gene has CDR1 DFQATT and CDR2 SNEGSKA (reference sequence). CDR3 loop: CSAIGPVETQYF. DNA of the CDR3: TGCAGTGCTATAGGACCCGTAGAGACCCAGTACTTC.

This clonotype was counted between two and nine times. The rearrangement uses TRBV4-2 and TRBJ2-1; 11 bases align to TRBD2. The CDR3 is 17 amino acids. The junction had 6 bases not matched to a gene; V was cut back by 1 base and J by 4 bases. CDR1 is LGHNA and CDR2 is YNFKEQ in the germline V gene. Written as DNA, the CDR3 is TGTGCCAGCAGCCAAGTGACTAGCGGGGCTTCTTACAATGAGCAGTTCTTC. It is translated as CASSQVTSGASYNEQFF.

This clonotype was detected only a few times. The V call is TRBV6-2 or TRBV6-3, the J call TRBJ1-2; 8 nucleotides agree with TRBD1. Germline lookup yields CDR1 MNHEY and CDR2 SVGEGT. The CDR3 is 15 residues long. Unmatched junction bases numbered 14, after V lost 6 bases and J lost 8 bases. In DNA form, the CDR3 reads TGTGCCAGCAGCGACCGTCTGACAGGGGATTACGGCTACACCTTC. Protein: CASSDRLTGDYGYTF.

The chain links TRBV30 to TRBJ2-3, with unresolved D. V was cut by 1 base and J by 1 base, with 12 bases left in between. Germline V lookup: CDR1 GTSNPN, CDR2 SVGIG (reference sequence). The length of the CDR3 is 15 residues. The CDR3 here is CAWSDLGARTDTQYF. In DNA form, the CDR3 reads TGTGCCTGGAGTGATTTAGGTGCTCGCACAGATACGCAGTATTTT.

Only a few counts were recorded for this clonotype. The CDR3 region has the DNA TGCGCCAGCAGCTTGACGGCGGGTGGCAGCTACACCTTC. Its protein product is CASSLTAGGSYTF. The chain carries TRBV5-1 and TRBJ1-2; no clear D. V was shortened by 1 base and J by 9 bases, with 13 bases between the two germline ends. Per the germline V gene, CDR1 is SGHRS and CDR2 is YFSETQ. The length of the CDR3 is 13 residues. Supplemented by reference TRBV5-1 and TRBJ1-2, the full variable domain reads KAGVTQTPRYLIKTRGQQVTLSCSPISGHRSVSWYQQTPGQGLQFLFEYFSETQRNKGNFPGRFSGRQFSNSRSEMNVSTLELGDSALYLCASSLTAGGSYTFGSGTRLTVV.

The rearrangement links TRBV28 to TRBJ2-1, with TRBD2 as a possible D gene (7 bases). Germline CDR1 and CDR2: MDHEN and SYDVKM. The CDR3 is 14 amino acids. Trimming took off 3 bases at V and 7 bases at J, with 13 bases between the two ends. The CDR3 nucleotides are TGTGCCAGCAGTTTGGGGGGGCCGGAGAATGAGCAGTTCTTC. This translates into CASSLGGPENEQFF.

The chain uses TRBV2 and TRBJ2-2, with D hard to call. The CDR3 runs 14 residues. The germline V and J ends were trimmed by 3 bases and 7 bases, with 12 bases remaining between them. Germline values: CDR1 SNHLY, CDR2 FYNNEI. The CDR3 nucleotides read TGTGCCAGCAGTGAGTCGACCCTCGGCGGGGAGCTGTTTTTT. Protein sequence: CASSESTLGGELFF.

This clonotype has more than one count but fewer than ten. This chain joins TRBV4-1 and TRBJ2-7; possibly TRBD1 for D (5 bases). V was shortened by 4 bases and J by 4 bases, with 11 bases between the two germline ends. The CDR3 is 13 residues long. Germline assignment: CDR1 MGHRA and CDR2 YSYEKL. In nucleotides, the CDR3 is TGCGCCAGCAGCCGCCTCCAGGGTTACGAGCAGTACTTC. It yields the protein CASSRLQGYEQYF.

The chain is built from TRBV20-1 and TRBJ1-2, with D possibly matching TRBD1 (6 bases). V lost 6 bases to trimming and J lost 8 bases, with 19 bases between them. The CDR3 consists of 13 residues. Looked up from germline, CDR1 is DFQATT and CDR2 is SNEGSKA (reference sequence). CDR3 DNA: TGCAGTGCCCCAATTGGTACAGGGATGGGCTACACCTTC. It encodes CSAPIGTGMGYTF.

The chain uses TRBV6-2 or TRBV6-3 and TRBJ2-1; D is ambiguous. There are 15 residues in the CDR3. CDR1 and CDR2 (germline): MNHEY, SVGEGT. Trimming pared 1 base from V and 3 bases from J, leaving 10 bases between. The DNA for the CDR3 is TGTGCCAGCAGTTACTGGTCAACAGACTACAATGAGCAGTTCTTC. This encodes CASSYWSTDYNEQFF.

The sample holds a few counts of this clonotype. The CDR3, as DNA: TGCAGTTCAGGGAGGGGAAACATTCAGTACTTC. Its protein is CSSGRGNIQYF. V gene TRBV20-1 combines with J gene TRBJ2-4, with 7 bases that match TRBD2. Germline loops: CDR1 DFQATT, CDR2 SNEGSKA (reference sequence). J was trimmed by 6 bases and V by 8 bases; bases with no gene match: 4. There are 11 residues in the CDR3.